The clone carrying this T cell receptor beta chain has only a few counts. This sample was included in a study of spatial heterogeneity in lung cancer. Time point meaning: blood at routine non-recurrence follow-up after resection. Whole RNA came from tumor, nontumor lung or frozen PBMC and was sequenced without being sorted. TCRdb reanalysed the 5' RACE reads using MiXCR and keeps one entry per CDR3 protein. Found here are about 25,000 distinct CDR3 sequences, around 6.1% of them singletons; the top ten hold around a fifth. V lost 0 bases and J 0 bases, leaving 6 bases between the germline ends. In germline, CDR1 is LGHNA, CDR2 YNFKEQ. The CDR3 contains 16 residues.

The specimen comprised PBMCs, sampled at follow-up. This sequence joins TRBV4-2 and TRBJ2-6; D gene unclear. The TCR comes from a male donor with early-stage non-small cell lung cancer. CDR3 protein: CASSQESGSGANVLTF. CDR3 nucleotide sequence: TGTGCCAGCAGCCAAGAATCGGGCTCTGGGGCCAACGTCCTGACTTTC.